The sequence of this T cell receptor (beta chain) was determined in a study of shared clonotypes between healthy human individuals. Study findings and constraints: Generation probabilities were higher for clonotypes shared across all four sorted-subset donors than for unshared ones.

The data were produced by immunoSEQ multiplex PCR, yet TCRdb's version contains in-frame clones alone and is incomplete. The profile shows 2,500,000 or so clones, over 85% of them singletons. For this clone: Its antigen is undetermined.

Trimming pared 1 base from V and 3 bases from J, leaving 10 bases between. Germline CDR1 SGHTA, CDR2 FQGNSA. This CDR3 has 14 residues. This clonotype was sampled from a young man in good health. Some clones in this sample may be carry-over from other donors' samples. Sequences were obtained from naive CD4+ T cells from PBMCs. Indicated subset: CD45RA+ positively selected. The rearrangement joins TRBV7-2 to TRBJ2-7; D uncertain. DNA of the CDR3: TGTGCCAGCAGCTTAGGGTACAACGACTACGAGCAGTACTTC. Amino acid sequence: CASSLGYNDYEQYF. Drawing the rest from reference TRBV7-2 and TRBJ2-7, the complete variable domain is GAGVSQSPSNKVTEKGKDVELRCDPISGHTALYWYRQSLGQGLEFLIYFQGNSAPDKSGLPSDRFSAERTGGSVSTLTIQRTQQEDSAVYLCASSLGYNDYEQYFGPGTRLTVT.